This T cell receptor (beta chain) originates from a study of beta chain features in type 1 diabetes. General observations from the study: Shorter TCRB CDR3s, moderately but significantly so, marked every one of the four CD4+ subsets in Type 1 diabetes patients. Among patients, naive, central memory and Treg TCRB repertoires appeared more similar than among healthy donors.

In this sample, this clone turned up a few times. Its antigen is currently unknown. Every bit of the isolated RNA underwent reverse transcription, so sequencing read expressed TCRB transcripts. Average reads for naive, central memory and regulatory T cell samples were around 4 million. The table came from immunoSEQ multiplex PCR; TCRdb's copy has only in-frame clones and leaves some out. The data show approximately 240,000 clones, 16% seen once. Per germline, CDR1 SQVTM and CDR2 ANQGSEA. The CDR3 has 12 residues. V lost 6 bases and J lost 8, with 16 bases in between. The sample consisted of naive CD4+ T cells from blood. This TCR was sampled from a man aged 25 to 40 with type 1 diabetes. The chain carries TRBV29-1 and TRBJ1-1, with D perhaps matching TRBD1 (6 bases). The CDR3 is CSVAGADIEAFF. CDR3 bases: TGCAGCGTGGCAGGGGCCGACATAGAAGCTTTCTTT.